This TCR beta chain was captured in a study of blood T cell repertoires in COVID-19. Produced via immunoSEQ multiplex PCR; TCRdb's table is partial and in-frame only. The table has roughly 70,000 clones, about 86% seen once. V was shortened by 2 bases and J by 6 bases, with 11 bases between the two germline ends. Germline-derived CDR1 and CDR2 are SGHAT and FQNNGV. The CDR3 spans 15 residues. Sequenced: peripheral blood. This chain joins TRBV11-2 and TRBJ1-6, with unresolved D. The TCR was taken from a woman in her sixties or seventies with acute or convalescent COVID-19. CDR3 amino acids: CASSLTRQINSPLHF. The CDR3 region has the DNA TGTGCCAGCAGCTTAACCCGTCAGATTAATTCACCCCTCCACTTT.